This TCR beta chain stems from a study of control samples from healthy donors and cancer patients. This CDR3 spans 14 amino acids. V lost 4 bases and J 0 bases, leaving 9 bases between the germline ends. Germline CDR1 and CDR2: SGHDN and FVKESK. Assay used: immunoSEQ multiplex PCR; TCRdb lists only in-frame clones, some missing. In the table there are some 120,000 clones, around 96% of which are singletons. The TCR comes from a man aged 25 to 45 in good health. The chain couples TRBV14 to TRBJ1-1; D is ambiguous. Sequencing was done on a sample of blood. The CDR3 coding sequence is TGTGCCAGCAGCCCAGTAAGCGTGAACACTGAAGCTTTCTTT. Residues: CASSPVSVNTEAFF.